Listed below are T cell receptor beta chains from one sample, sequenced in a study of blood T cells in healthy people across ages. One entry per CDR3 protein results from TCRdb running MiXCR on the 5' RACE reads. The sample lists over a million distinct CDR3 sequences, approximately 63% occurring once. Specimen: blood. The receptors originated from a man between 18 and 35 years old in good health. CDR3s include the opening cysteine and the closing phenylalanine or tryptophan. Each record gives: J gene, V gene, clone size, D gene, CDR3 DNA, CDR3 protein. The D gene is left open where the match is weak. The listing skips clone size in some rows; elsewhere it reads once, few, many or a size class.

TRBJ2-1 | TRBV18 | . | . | TGTGCCAGCTCACCTGACATAGAGCAGTTCTTC | CASSPDIEQFF
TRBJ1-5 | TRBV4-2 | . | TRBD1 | TGTGCCAGCAGCCAAGACCCCGGGACAGATAGCAATCAGCCCCAGCATTTT | CASSQDPGTDSNQPQHF
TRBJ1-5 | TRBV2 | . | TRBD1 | TGTGCCAGCAGTGCGGCAGGGGGGAATCAGCCCCAGCATTTT | CASSAAGGNQPQHF
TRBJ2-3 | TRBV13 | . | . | TGTGCCAGCAGCTTAACTCGACAGATTTCAGATACGCAGTATTTT | CASSLTRQISDTQYF
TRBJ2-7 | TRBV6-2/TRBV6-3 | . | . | TGTGCCAGCAGTTACGTCCCTGACAGGCAGGACGTATACGAGCAGTACTTC | CASSYVPDRQDVYEQYF
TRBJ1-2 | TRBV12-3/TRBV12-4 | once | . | TGTGCCAGCAGTTCTGGGGGGCGGATTTCGGGCTACACCTTC | CASSSGGRISGYTF
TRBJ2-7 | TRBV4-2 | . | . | TGTGCCAGCAGCCAAGACAGGGATACTCACGGCTACGAGCAGTACTTC | CASSQDRDTHGYEQYF
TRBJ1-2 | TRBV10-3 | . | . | TGTGCCATCTCGACCCCAGGGAACTATGGCTACACCTTC | CAISTPGNYGYTF
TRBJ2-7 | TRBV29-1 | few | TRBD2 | TGCAGCGTTGAGCGGGAGGGCCGCTACGAGCAGTACTTC | CSVEREGRYEQYF
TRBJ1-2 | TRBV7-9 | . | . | TGTGCCAGCAGCTCAATACAGGCACGGGTTGACTATGGCTACACCTTC | CASSSIQARVDYGYTF
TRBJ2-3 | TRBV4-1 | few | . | TGCGCCAGCAGCCAAGATCGAACTAGCACGCGAGATACGCAGTATTTT | CASSQDRTSTRDTQYF
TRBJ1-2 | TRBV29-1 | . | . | TGCAGCGTTGAAGATTCCGGTCGCTATGGCTACACCTTC | CSVEDSGRYGYTF
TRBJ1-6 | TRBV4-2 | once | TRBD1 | TGTGCCAGCAGGTACGATGGACAGGGTAATTCACCCCTCCACTTT | CASRYDGQGNSPLHF
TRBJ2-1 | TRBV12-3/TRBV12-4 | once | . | TGTGCCAGCAGTTTGGGTGGGCCCCTCAATGAGCAGTTCTTC | CASSLGGPLNEQFF
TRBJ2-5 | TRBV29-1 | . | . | TGCAGCGTGAAACACGCCCCCTCTGCGGTGTACCAAGAGACCCAGTACTTC | CSVKHAPSAVYQETQYF
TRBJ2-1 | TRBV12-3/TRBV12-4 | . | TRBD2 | TGTGCCAGCACAATAGGGACTAGCAAAAATGAGCAGTTCTTC | CASTIGTSKNEQFF
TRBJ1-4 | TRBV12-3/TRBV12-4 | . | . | TGTGCCAGCAGTCTCGGGGACGAACTGTTTTTT | CASSLGDELFF
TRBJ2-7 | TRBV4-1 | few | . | TGCGCCAGCAGCCAAGCTGGTTCCCACGAGCAGTACTTC | CASSQAGSHEQYF
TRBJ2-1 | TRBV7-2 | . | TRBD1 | TGTGCCAGCAGCTTAACGGGACAGCCGGAGCAGTTCTTC | CASSLTGQPEQFF
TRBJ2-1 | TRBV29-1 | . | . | TGCAGCGTTTTAAGCTCCTACAATGAGCAGTTCTTC | CSVLSSYNEQFF
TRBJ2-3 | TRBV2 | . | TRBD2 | TGTGCCAGCAGTGACTCGCGGGAGGGCGGGGGCACAGATACGCAGTATTTT | CASSDSREGGGTDTQYF
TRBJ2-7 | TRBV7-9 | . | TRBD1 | TGTGCCAGCAGCCCCGAAACAGGGGGGCATGACTACGAGCAGTACTTC | CASSPETGGHDYEQYF
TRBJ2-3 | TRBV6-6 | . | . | TGTGCCAGCAGTTCTGGCGGAAACACAGATACGCAGTATTTT | CASSSGGNTDTQYF
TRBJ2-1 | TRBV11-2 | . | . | TGTGCCAGCAGCTCGACTATCGGGAGCTCCTACAATGAGCAGTTCTTC | CASSSTIGSSYNEQFF
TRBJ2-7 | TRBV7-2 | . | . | TGTGCCAGCAGCTGCCATGGAGCTTACGAGCAGTACTTC | CASSCHGAYEQYF
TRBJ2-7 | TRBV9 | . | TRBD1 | TGTGCCAGCAGCGGCGACAGGGTCCACGAGCAGTACTTC | CASSGDRVHEQYF
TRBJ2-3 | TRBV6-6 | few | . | TGTGCCAGCAGTTACTCGTCTCCCCGGGGCACAGATACGCAGTATTTT | CASSYSSPRGTDTQYF
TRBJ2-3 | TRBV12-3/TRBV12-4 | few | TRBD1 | TGTGCCAGCAGTCGACAGGGGGGGTTCACAGATACGCAGTATTTT | CASSRQGGFTDTQYF
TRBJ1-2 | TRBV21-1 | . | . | TGTGCCAGCAGACCCATACAGGGTAGTGACTATGGCTACACCTTC | CASRPIQGSDYGYTF
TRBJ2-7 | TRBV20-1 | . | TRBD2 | TGCAGTGCTAGGGGGAGGACTAGCGGGGGGAGGGAGCAGTACTTC | CSARGRTSGGREQYF
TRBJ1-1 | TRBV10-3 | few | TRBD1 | TGTGCCATCAGTGAGCGGGGGACAGGCACTGAAGCTTTCTTT | CAISERGTGTEAFF
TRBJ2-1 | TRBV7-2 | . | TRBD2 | TGTGCCAGCAGCTTAAGCGGGGGGGCCAAGAATGAGCAGTTCTTC | CASSLSGGAKNEQFF
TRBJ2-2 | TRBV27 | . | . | TGTGCCAGCAGTTTGAAATCGAGATCCGGGGAGCTGTTTTTT | CASSLKSRSGELFF
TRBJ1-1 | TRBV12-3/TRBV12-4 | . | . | TGTGCCAGCAGCCTGGCACGTTTGTCAAACACTGAAGCTTTCTTT | CASSLARLSNTEAFF
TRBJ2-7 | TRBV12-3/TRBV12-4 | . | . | TGTGCCAGCAGTTTAGGGACTTTGAGGTACGAGCAGTACTTC | CASSLGTLRYEQYF